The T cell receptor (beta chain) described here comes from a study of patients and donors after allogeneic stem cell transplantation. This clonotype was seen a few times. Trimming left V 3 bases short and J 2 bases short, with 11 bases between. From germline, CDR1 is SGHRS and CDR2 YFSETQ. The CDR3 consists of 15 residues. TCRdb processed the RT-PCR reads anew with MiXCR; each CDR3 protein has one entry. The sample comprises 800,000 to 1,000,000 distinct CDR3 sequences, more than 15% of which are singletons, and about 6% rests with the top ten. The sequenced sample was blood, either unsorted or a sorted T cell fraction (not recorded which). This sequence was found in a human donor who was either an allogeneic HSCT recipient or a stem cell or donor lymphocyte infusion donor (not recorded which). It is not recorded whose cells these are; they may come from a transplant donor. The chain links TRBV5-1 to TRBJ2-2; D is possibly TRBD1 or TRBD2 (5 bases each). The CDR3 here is CASSSGRANTGELFF. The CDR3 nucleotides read TGCGCCAGCAGCTCAGGGCGGGCCAACACCGGGGAGCTGTTTTTT.